The 29 T cell receptor beta chains in this list originate from one sample, sequenced in a study of blood T cell repertoires in COVID-19. The table came from immunoSEQ multiplex PCR; TCRdb's copy has only in-frame clones and leaves some out. The data show some 62,000 clones, with 80% to 90% seen just once and under 20% held by the top ten. The sample was peripheral blood. Receptor source: a woman aged 55-70 years with COVID-19, enrolled during active disease.

This chain uses TRBV6-6 with TRBJ2-7, with 7 bases lining up with TRBD1. The CDR3 loop spans 12 amino acids. V dropped 8 bases and J dropped 1; count of bases not matched to a gene: 2. Germline values: CDR1 MNHNY, CDR2 SVGAGI (reference sequence). CDR3 loop: CASGDSSYEQYF. As DNA, the CDR3 is TGTGCCAGCGGGGACAGTTCCTACGAGCAGTACTTC.

V gene TRBV7-2 combines with J gene TRBJ1-1, with no clear D. CDR1 is SGHTA and CDR2 is FQGNSA in the germline V gene. This CDR3 region has 16 residues. Deletions cut 2 bases from V and 1 base from J, with 14 bases between. CDR3 protein: CASSLLPSGGNTEAFF. The CDR3 coding sequence is TGTGCCAGCAGCTTACTCCCGAGCGGAGGGAACACTGAAGCTTTCTTT.

The DNA of the CDR3 is TGTGCCTGGAGCCCTCTGGGGGGTAATCAGCCCCAGCATTTT. As protein: CAWSPLGGNQPQHF. The rearrangement joins TRBV30 to TRBJ1-5, with D perhaps matching TRBD1 (5 bases). Germline V gives CDR1 GTSNPN, CDR2 SVGIG (reference sequence). This CDR3 contains 14 residues. V was cut by 3 bases and J by 4 bases, with 13 bases left in between.

This rearrangement joins TRBV30 to TRBJ1-5; maybe TRBD1 (5 bases). Germline CDR1 and CDR2: GTSNPN and SVGIG (reference sequence). The CDR3 extends over 14 amino acids. Trimming took off 2 bases at V and 1 base at J, with 9 bases between the two ends. Written as DNA, the CDR3 is TGTGCCTGGAGTCAGGACACCAGCAATCAGCCCCAGCATTTT. Protein sequence: CAWSQDTSNQPQHF.

J is TRBJ2-1 and V is TRBV29-1; D is ambiguous. The CDR3 extends over 11 amino acids. Germline V gives CDR1 SQVTM, CDR2 ANQGSEA. V was cut by 6 bases and J by 6 bases, with 9 bases left in between. CDR3 region: CSVADFNEQFF. CDR3 coding DNA: TGCAGCGTCGCTGACTTCAATGAGCAGTTCTTC.

This clone showed up just once. The chain employs TRBV27 and TRBJ1-1; TRBD1 might be the D (5 bases). V was trimmed by 5 bases and J by 4 bases, leaving 11 bases between them. CDR1 MNHEY and CDR2 SMNVEV come from the germline V gene (reference sequence). The CDR3 spans 13 residues. CDR3 amino acids: CASSPWTRTEAFF. CDR3 coding DNA: TGTGCCAGCAGTCCATGGACACGCACTGAAGCTTTCTTT.

The V gene is TRBV5-1, the J gene TRBJ2-7; D is possibly TRBD2 (5 bases). The CDR3 length is 15 residues. From germline, CDR1 is SGHRS and CDR2 YFSETQ. Between the trimmed V and J ends, which lost 0 bases and 0 bases, there was a span of 10 bases. CDR3 loop: CASSLASSSSYEQYF. CDR3 DNA sequence: TGCGCCAGCAGCTTGGCCTCTAGCAGCTCCTACGAGCAGTACTTC.

The J gene is TRBJ1-2, the V gene TRBV19; 11 nucleotides agree with TRBD1. Unmatched junction bases numbered 0, after V lost 1 base and J lost 14 bases. The CDR3 extends over 11 amino acids. Germline V gene lookup returns CDR1 LNHDA and CDR2 SQIVND (reference sequence). For the CDR3, the DNA is TGTGCCAGTAGTATAGGGGACAGGGGGACCTTC. Its translation is CASSIGDRGTF.

The V call is TRBV5-4, the J call TRBJ1-2, with 7 bases fitting TRBD1. Germline CDR1 reads SGHNT; CDR2 reads YYREEE (reference sequence). The CDR3 extends over 13 amino acids. Unmatched junction bases numbered 2, after V lost 0 bases and J lost 6 bases. In DNA form, the CDR3 reads TGTGCCAGCAGCTTGGCCACAGGGGATGGCTACACCTTC. It codes for CASSLATGDGYTF.

The rearrangement links TRBV5-4 to TRBJ1-1, with TRBD1 identical over 7 bases. Looked up from germline, CDR1 is SGHNT and CDR2 is YYREEE (reference sequence). Losses at the gene ends were 5 bases for V and 2 bases for J; bases not matched to a gene: 9. The CDR3 runs 15 residues. The CDR3 region is CASSSPGQFNTEAFF. CDR3 sequence (DNA): TGTGCCAGCAGTTCTCCGGGACAGTTTAACACTGAAGCTTTCTTT.

V gene TRBV4-1 combines with J gene TRBJ1-1, with D hard to call. Germline CDR1 and CDR2: MGHRA and YSYEKL. The CDR3 has 14 amino acids. The V end was cut by 0 bases, the J end by 1 base, with 6 bases between. This CDR3 reads CASSQDSGNTEAFF. The CDR3 nucleotides are TGCGCCAGCAGCCAAGACAGCGGGAACACTGAAGCTTTCTTT.

The rearrangement links TRBV12-3 or TRBV12-4 to TRBJ1-2, with TRBD1 identical over 7 bases. Trimming cost V 5 bases and J 6 bases; bases outside gene matches: 6. The CDR3 runs to 13 residues. This CDR3 is CASSVRDSHGYTF. The CDR3 region has the DNA TGTGCCAGCAGTGTAAGGGACAGCCATGGCTACACCTTC.

The chain carries TRBV7-2 and TRBJ2-2; possible D gene TRBD1, 6 bases. Germline V lookup: CDR1 SGHTA, CDR2 FQGNSA. CDR3 length: 15 residues. V was clipped by 3 bases and J by 6 bases, with 14 bases between them. CDR3 bases: TGTGCCAGCAGCTTGAACAGGGTACGATCCGGGGAGCTGTTTTTT. Its protein is CASSLNRVRSGELFF.

In its sample, this clone was seen a few times. The chain recombines TRBV6-1 with TRBJ1-5; D unresolved. The germline CDR1 and CDR2 sequences are MNHNS and SASEGT. The V end was cut by 1 base, the J end by 3 bases, with 7 bases between. The CDR3 length is 14 residues. CDR3 in amino acids: CASSEGLNNQPQHF. CDR3 sequence (DNA): TGTGCCAGCAGTGAAGGACTAAACAATCAGCCCCAGCATTTT.

This chain connects TRBV7-9 to TRBJ2-1, with TRBD2 matching 10 bases. The CDR3 has 15 amino acids. Germline CDR1 reads SEHNR; CDR2 reads FQNEAQ (reference sequence). V gave up 5 bases and J gave up 5 bases; unmatched junction bases: 6. CDR3 protein: CASSVTGTSDNEQFF. The DNA for the CDR3 is TGTGCCAGCAGCGTTACCGGGACTAGCGACAATGAGCAGTTCTTC. Using reference TRBV7-9 and TRBJ2-1 for the parts outside the CDR3, the full variable domain is DTGVSQNPRHKITKRGQNVTFRCDPISEHNRLYWYRQTLGQGPEFLTYFQNEAQLEKSRLLSDRFSAERPKGSFSTLEIQRTEQGDSAMYLCASSVTGTSDNEQFFGPGTRLTVL.

This chain uses TRBV27 with TRBJ2-1, with 10 nucleotides matching TRBD2. The CDR3 runs to 15 residues. Germline V gene sequence: CDR1 MNHEY, CDR2 SMNVEV (reference sequence). Trimming removed 6 bases from V and 3 bases from J; junction bases left unmatched: 5. The CDR3 DNA is TGTGCCAGCAGAATAACTAGCGGGGTCTACAATGAGCAGTTCTTC. Protein sequence: CASRITSGVYNEQFF.

The chain has TRBV15 and TRBJ1-4; 8 nucleotides agree with TRBD1. CDR1 is LNHNV, CDR2 YYDKDF, per germline (reference sequence). The J segment lost 8 bases and the V segment lost 4 bases, leaving 15 bases of the junction unmatched. The CDR3 loop spans 17 amino acids. The CDR3 sequence: CATSNPPVGQGREKLFF. In DNA, the CDR3 is TGTGCCACCAGCAACCCTCCTGTTGGACAGGGTCGCGAAAAACTGTTTTTT.

This rearrangement joins TRBV4-1 to TRBJ2-7, with D maybe TRBD1 (6 bases). Looked up from germline, CDR1 is MGHRA and CDR2 is YSYEKL. V was clipped by 4 bases and J by 5 bases, with 24 bases between them. The CDR3 covers 17 residues. The CDR3 sequence is CASSPREAQGLKHEQYF. CDR3 nucleotide sequence: TGCGCCAGCAGCCCCCGAGAGGCGCAGGGGCTGAAGCACGAGCAGTACTTC.

The genes are TRBV19 and TRBJ1-6; perhaps TRBD1 as D (5 bases). Between the trimmed V and J ends, which lost 5 bases and 7 bases, there was a span of 18 bases. In germline, CDR1 is LNHDA, CDR2 SQIVND (reference sequence). This CDR3 region has 16 residues. The DNA for the CDR3 is TGTGCCAGTAGTCTCCTTGGCAGGGCAGTGAATTCACCCCTCCACTTT. Residues: CASSLLGRAVNSPLHF.

The CDR3 loop reads CASSERNTAATNEKLFF. CDR3 in DNA: TGTGCCAGCAGTGAGCGGAACACTGCTGCAACTAATGAAAAACTGTTTTTT. The rearrangement joins TRBV6-1 to TRBJ1-4; D remains unclear. The germline V gene encodes CDR1 MNHNS and CDR2 SASEGT. V was trimmed by 3 bases and J by 0 bases, leaving 14 bases between them. The CDR3 is 17 amino acids.

The chain links TRBV7-6 to TRBJ2-5; 9 nucleotides align to TRBD2. V shed 5 bases and J 3 bases; nucleotides not matched to a gene: 19. Germline CDR1 reads SGHVS; CDR2 reads FNYEAQ. There are 19 residues in the CDR3. The CDR3 bases are TGTGCCAGCAGCCGGAATAGCGGGAGTGGACCCACTAGAAAAGAGACCCAGTACTTC. Translating gives CASSRNSGSGPTRKETQYF.

Only one count was recorded for this clone. V and J are TRBV11-2 and TRBJ1-5, with 7 bases fitting TRBD1. Germline V gene data show CDR1 as SGHAT and CDR2 as FQNNGV. The CDR3 contains 15 residues. Trimming cost V 1 base and J 3 bases; bases outside gene matches: 3. Written as DNA, the CDR3 is TGTGCCAGCAGCTTAGCGGGGACAGTCAATCAGCCCCAGCATTTT. Its protein product is CASSLAGTVNQPQHF.

This sequence joins TRBV5-1 and TRBJ2-3; perhaps TRBD2 as D (5 bases). Trimming removed 0 bases at V and 6 bases at J, with 14 bases between. CDR1 is SGHRS and CDR2 is YFSETQ in the germline V gene. CDR3 length: 15 residues. The CDR3 nucleotides are TGCGCCAGCAGCTTGGCCGGCCCACGCGGGGATACGCAGTATTTT. Translating it yields CASSLAGPRGDTQYF.

This chain uses TRBV7-8 with TRBJ2-2; the D gene is possibly TRBD1 (5 bases). V lost 1 base, J lost 0 bases, and 6 bases lay in between. CDR1 SGHVS and CDR2 FQNEAQ come from the germline V gene. The CDR3 length is 15 residues. Here the CDR3 DNA reads TGTGCCAGCAGCTTAGACAGGCCGAACACCGGGGAGCTGTTTTTT. Amino acid sequence: CASSLDRPNTGELFF.

Note on this clone: Germline and junction disagree at one end, which may indicate a read error. The chain carries TRBV5-4 and TRBJ1-5, with 10 bases identical to TRBD1. Germline V CDR1 and CDR2: SGHNT, YYREEE (reference sequence). The CDR3 sequence is 17 residues long. The CDR3 loop reads CASSLFRDRGINPPQHF. For the CDR3, the DNA is TGTGCCAGCAGCTTATTCCGGGACAGGGGAATCAATCCGCCCCAGCATTTT.

This clone appeared a single time. The CDR3 nucleotides are TGCGCCAGCGGAGGACAGGGATCCAATCAGCCCCAGCATTTT. Translated, it gives CASGGQGSNQPQHF. The V gene is TRBV10-2, the J gene TRBJ1-5, with TRBD1 identical over 8 bases. This CDR3 is 14 amino acids long. Germline V gene lookup returns CDR1 WSHSY and CDR2 SAAADI. The junction had 6 bases not matched to a gene; V was cut back by 8 bases and J by 3 bases.

This clone has more than one count but fewer than ten. The J gene is TRBJ1-1, the V gene TRBV6-2 or TRBV6-3, with TRBD1 matching 9 bases. V trimming: 4 bases; J trimming: 4 bases; junction bases outside the gene matches: 10. This CDR3 spans 16 amino acids. Germline CDR1 is MNHEY and CDR2 is SVGEGT. The CDR3 loop reads CASSSKWTGEGTEAFF. The DNA of the CDR3 is TGTGCCAGCAGTTCGAAGTGGACAGGGGAAGGCACTGAAGCTTTCTTT.

The chain joins TRBV2 to TRBJ2-7; weak D call: TRBD2 (6 bases). CDR1 is SNHLY and CDR2 is FYNNEI in the germline V gene. Trimming pared 7 bases from V and 2 bases from J, leaving 12 bases between. The CDR3 has 13 amino acids. The CDR3 reads CASNLGSPYEQYF. As DNA, the CDR3 is TGTGCCAGCAACCTCGGGAGCCCCTACGAGCAGTACTTC.

This clone was counted once. The V call is TRBV19, the J call TRBJ2-7; 9 bases fit TRBD2. Germline trimming cut 6 bases from V and 4 bases from J; bases unmatched to any gene: 19. Germline CDR1 reads LNHDA; CDR2 reads SQIVND (reference sequence). The CDR3 spans 18 residues. The chain's CDR3 is CASRPTKGLAKVPYEQYF. The CDR3 DNA is TGTGCCAGTAGGCCAACAAAGGGACTAGCCAAAGTTCCTTACGAGCAGTACTTC.